The 10 T cell receptor beta chains in this list originate from one sample, sequenced in a study of tumor and adjacent non-tumor tissue in lung cancer. Three rounds of nested PCR, following a modified ARM-PCR protocol, produced the TCRbeta library. TCRdb re-called the multiplex PCR reads through MiXCR, storing one row per CDR3 protein. The sample shows tens of thousands of distinct CDR3 sequences, 74% of them seen only once. This sample's RNA came from whole unsorted tissue. More than 3 cm separated this lung sample from the edge of the tumor. Sequencing was done on a sample of distant non-tumor lung tissue. These receptors originate from a woman aged 55 to 70 with non-small cell lung cancer.

Turning to this clonotype: A much larger clone differs from this one at a single base, so this may be a read error. This rearrangement joins TRBV7-3 to TRBJ1-2; D is uncertain. From germline, CDR1 is SGHTA and CDR2 FQGTGA. The CDR3 has 13 residues. Written as DNA, the CDR3 is TGTGCCAGCAGCCAAGACGGTAACCATGGCTACACCTTC. Translating it yields CASSQDGNHGYTF.

A remark on this clonotype: The CDR3 does not end in the conserved phenylalanine or tryptophan, so this is likely a read error. This chain uses TRBV10-2 with TRBJ2-2; perhaps TRBD1 as D (6 bases). Germline assignment: CDR1 WSHSY and CDR2 SAAADI. The length of the CDR3 is 14 residues. CDR3 amino acids: CASRAGANIGELFL. Written as DNA, the CDR3 is TGCGCCAGCAGGGCAGGGGCGAACATCGGGGAGCTGTTTTTA.

This clonotype was observed a single time. A single base separates this from a much larger clone, so it may be a read error. The chain has TRBV20-1 and TRBJ1-5; no firm D call. Germline values: CDR1 DFQATT, CDR2 SNEGSKA (reference sequence). This CDR3 region has 14 residues. Here the CDR3 reads CIASLGQEEQPQHF. CDR3 DNA sequence: TGCATTGCTAGCCTGGGCCAGGAGGAACAGCCCCAGCATTTT.

This clonotype was seen a single time. With a much larger clone just one base away, this may be a read error. The gene calls are TRBV7-2 and TRBJ1-1; 7 bases align to TRBD1. The germline V gene has CDR1 SGHTA and CDR2 FQGNSA. There are 13 residues in the CDR3. The CDR3 DNA follows: TGTCCCAGCAGCGTAGACAGGGAACGTGAAGCTTTCTTT. It yields the protein CPSSVDREREAFF.

The V gene is TRBV28, the J gene TRBJ2-5; D unresolved. Trimming pared 5 bases from V and 6 bases from J, leaving 19 bases between. CDR1 and CDR2 from the germline V gene are MDHEN and SYDVKM. The CDR3 sequence is 15 residues long. CDR3 loop: CASSPGGTPEKTQYF. The CDR3 DNA is TGTGCCAGCAGTCCGGGTGGAACCCCGGAAAAGACCCAGTACTTC.

This sequence joins TRBV6-1 and TRBJ2-7; 8 nucleotides match TRBD1. The trim removed 4 bases at V and 7 bases at J, leaving 9 bases unmatched. The germline V gene encodes CDR1 MNHNS and CDR2 SASEGT. The length of the CDR3 is 14 residues. The CDR3 sequence: CASSGQDRVPEQYF. For the CDR3, the DNA is TGTGCCAGCAGTGGGCAGGACAGGGTACCAGAGCAGTACTTC.

This sequence joins TRBV6-5 and TRBJ1-1; D gene uncertain. Per germline, CDR1 MNHEY and CDR2 SVGAGI. V lost 8 bases to trimming and J lost 0 bases, with 13 bases between them. The length of the CDR3 is 14 residues. The CDR3 reads CASGLGQVNTEAFF. CDR3 DNA: TGTGCCAGCGGGCTTGGGCAAGTGAACACTGAAGCTTTCTTT.

The gene calls are TRBV4-1 and TRBJ2-5; weak D call: TRBD2 (7 bases). The V end lost 0 bases, the J end lost 5 bases, and 25 bases lay between the germline ends. CDR3 length: 19 residues. The germline V gene has CDR1 MGHRA and CDR2 YSYEKL. In DNA, the CDR3 is TGCGCCAGCAGCCAAGAAGGCACGAAGGACATCGGGGGGCGTGAGACCCAGTACTTC. As protein: CASSQEGTKDIGGRETQYF.

This clonotype has just one count. At one boundary the junction diverges from the germline segment, which might be a read error. This sequence joins TRBV6-5 and TRBJ2-7; D unclear. Germline values: CDR1 MNHEY, CDR2 SVGAGI. CDR3 length equals 14 residues. The DNA of the CDR3 is TGTGCCAGAAGTTACAATACGGGCAGGCCCGAGCAGCACTTC. As protein: CARSYNTGRPEQHF.

A remark on this clonotype: The junction shows a germline mismatch at one end, possibly a read error. The rearrangement uses TRBV11-1 and TRBJ2-1; D ambiguous. Germline CDR1 SGHAT, CDR2 FQDESV (reference sequence). The CDR3 contains 14 residues. The CDR3 DNA follows: TGTGTCAGCAGCCAGGCCGGTGGATTCGATGAGCAGTTCTTC. Amino acid sequence: CVSSQAGGFDEQFF.